The rows below give T cell receptor beta chains drawn from one sample of a study of neurological immune-mediated disorders. MiXCR was run by TCRdb on the 5' RACE reads, yielding one entry per CDR3 protein. Of under 40,000 distinct CDR3 sequences in the sample, 10% to 15% were seen once. Sequencing input: PBMCs. The receptors were sampled from a woman between 40 and 55 years old in good health. Both conserved end residues are part of each CDR3. Each record gives: J gene, V gene, D gene, clone size, CDR3 DNA, CDR3 protein. D genes are given only for firm matches. Not every row has a clone size; where given, it reads once, few, many or a size class.

>TRBJ1-2|TRBV6-5|TRBD1|many
TGTGCCAGCAGTTACGACAGGGGGGCCTATGGCTACACCTTC
CASSYDRGAYGYTF
>TRBJ2-3|TRBV12-3/TRBV12-4|TRBD2|many
TGTGCCAGCAGTTTACGCGGGAGCGGGTCAGATACGCAGTATTTT
CASSLRGSGSDTQYF
>TRBJ2-1|TRBV5-1|NA|many
TGCGCCAGCAGCTTGAGCAGGAATGAGCAGTTCTTC
CASSLSRNEQFF
>TRBJ1-1|TRBV27|TRBD1|few
TGTGCCAGCAGTTCCGAGGGACAGCGGAACACTGAAGCTTTCTTT
CASSSEGQRNTEAFF
>TRBJ1-1|TRBV12-3/TRBV12-4|TRBD1|many
TGTGCCAGCAGTTTAGCCTGGACAGGGGCCACTGAAGCTTTCTTT
CASSLAWTGATEAFF
>TRBJ1-2|TRBV7-2|NA|many
TGTGCCAGCAGCCCCCGGACAGCTAACTATGGCTACACCTTC
CASSPRTANYGYTF
>TRBJ2-7|TRBV20-1|TRBD2|NA
TGCAGTGCAGTTATAGCGGGGGGCTCCTACAAGCAGCACTTC
CSAVIAGGSYKQHF
>TRBJ1-3|TRBV25-1|NA|many
TGTGCCAGCAGTGGGGCTTCCGGTCCGTCTGGAAACACCATATATTTT
CASSGASGPSGNTIYF
>TRBJ2-3|TRBV7-2|TRBD2|many
TGTGCCAGCAGCCCCCAACGGGGGGACACAGATACGCAGTATTTT
CASSPQRGDTDTQYF
>TRBJ1-2|TRBV30|NA|many
TGTGCCTGGAGGACTAACTATGGCTACACCTTC
CAWRTNYGYTF
>TRBJ1-6|TRBV6-2/TRBV6-3|NA|many
TGTGCCAGCAGTCTCGCAAGGCAGCCCCTCCACTTT
CASSLARQPLHF
>TRBJ1-2|TRBV30|NA|many
TGTGCCTGGAGTGTAAACTATGGCTACACCTTC
CAWSVNYGYTF
>TRBJ2-1|TRBV6-5|NA|many
TGTGCCAGCAGTTACTCGATTCGGGGAGCGGGCAATGAGCAGTTCTTC
CASSYSIRGAGNEQFF
>TRBJ2-7|TRBV5-1|TRBD2|many
TGCGCCAGCAGCCCCTTTCTGAGCGGGGTAAGGGAGAACGAGCAGTACTTC
CASSPFLSGVRENEQYF
>TRBJ2-5|TRBV4-1|TRBD1|NA
TGCGCCAGCAGCCAAGATCGTACAGGGGGGTGGGAGACCCAGTACTTC
CASSQDRTGGWETQYF
>TRBJ2-7|TRBV4-1|NA|many
TGCGCCAGCAGCCAAGTTTATCCCTACGAGCAGTACTTC
CASSQVYPYEQYF
>TRBJ2-7|TRBV4-3|TRBD2|medium-sized
TGCGCCAGCAGCCAACAACCGGGGGGGCCCTACGAGCAGTACTTC
CASSQQPGGPYEQYF
>TRBJ2-1|TRBV7-3|TRBD2|once
TGTGCCAGCAGCGAACTAGCGGGGGGTTACAATGAGCAGTTCTTC
CASSELAGGYNEQFF
>TRBJ2-7|TRBV20-1|NA|medium-sized
TGCAGTGCCCCCCCCCCTCTGGGGACCACCGAGCAGTACTTC
CSAPPPLGTTEQYF
>TRBJ2-1|TRBV12-3/TRBV12-4|NA|many
TGTGCCAGCAGTTTAGGGCCGAACAATGAGCAGTTCTTC
CASSLGPNNEQFF
>TRBJ1-4|TRBV20-1|TRBD1|many
TGCAGTGCTAGAACTTCCCCTGGGACAGGGGGCTCGGAAAAACTGTTTTTT
CSARTSPGTGGSEKLFF
>TRBJ2-3|TRBV12-3/TRBV12-4|NA|many
TGTGCCAGCAGTTTTCGGGGTTCCAGGGCCGGCACAGATACGCAGTATTTT
CASSFRGSRAGTDTQYF
>TRBJ1-1|TRBV5-8|NA|many
TGTGCCAGCAGCTTGAAGCTGGAAGCTTTCTTT
CASSLKLEAFF
>TRBJ2-7|TRBV20-1|NA|few
TGCAGTGCTAGAGAGGAAGGGGGGTGGTCCTACGAGCAGTACTTC
CSAREEGGWSYEQYF
>TRBJ1-2|TRBV7-2|TRBD1|many
TGTGCCAGCAGCCCGGGACAGGGTGCTTATGGCTACACCTTC
CASSPGQGAYGYTF
>TRBJ2-1|TRBV7-8|TRBD2|few
TGTGCCAGCAGCCTACGGGAGGGCGGGAATGAGCAGTTCTTC
CASSLREGGNEQFF
>TRBJ1-6|TRBV5-1|NA|many
TGCGCCAGCAGCCCCAGTCCCGGGACCGCGAATTCACCCCTCCACTTT
CASSPSPGTANSPLHF
>TRBJ1-2|TRBV5-1|TRBD1|many
TGCGCCAGCAGAGGGTCCACAGGGGACAACTATGGCTACACCTTC
CASRGSTGDNYGYTF
>TRBJ2-7|TRBV24-1|NA|many
TGTGCCACCAGTGACGCAGGGGCCTACGAGCAGTACTTC
CATSDAGAYEQYF
>TRBJ2-7|TRBV5-6|NA|many
TGTGCCAGCAGCTCGATCTATCGTGGAAGGGGCTACGAGCAGTACTTC
CASSSIYRGRGYEQYF
>TRBJ2-7|TRBV4-1|NA|many
TGCGCCAGCAGCCAAATCTTTTCTCGGGAATACGAGCAGTACTTC
CASSQIFSREYEQYF
>TRBJ1-1|TRBV7-9|NA|NA
TGTGCCAGCAGCTTAAAGGGATACACTGAAGCTTTCTTT
CASSLKGYTEAFF
>TRBJ2-2|TRBV6-4|NA|NA
TGTGTAAGCAGTGAAACAGAGGCCGGGGAGCTGTTTTTT
CVSSETEAGELFF
>TRBJ1-2|TRBV12-3/TRBV12-4|NA|NA
TGTGCCAGCAGTCCCCGGGACGGAGTCAACACCTTC
CASSPRDGVNTF
>TRBJ2-1|TRBV6-5|TRBD2|many
TGTGCCAGCAGCCTGGCTAGCGGGAGGCTCGATGAGCAGTTCTTC
CASSLASGRLDEQFF
>TRBJ1-2|TRBV12-3/TRBV12-4|NA|many
TGTGCCAGCAGTTTCCATATGCTGGGAGCTAACTATGGCTACACCTTC
CASSFHMLGANYGYTF
>TRBJ2-7|TRBV5-1|TRBD2|many
TGCGCCAGCAGCTGGATCGGGGGGACCAGCGACGAGCAGTACTTC
CASSWIGGTSDEQYF
>TRBJ2-3|TRBV18|TRBD1|many
TGTGCCAGCTCACCACCCAGGGGGCAAGATACGCAGTATTTT
CASSPPRGQDTQYF
>TRBJ1-4|TRBV24-1|NA|many
TGTGCCACCAGTGATTCTAATACAGCGCTTGGTGAAAAACTGTTTTTT
CATSDSNTALGEKLFF
>TRBJ1-2|TRBV5-1|TRBD1|many
TGCGCCAGCAGTACGGGACAGGGGGCGGACGGCTACACCTTC
CASSTGQGADGYTF
>TRBJ1-2|TRBV12-3/TRBV12-4|NA|few
TGTGCCAGCAGTTTCAGGGGCCTAGGCTATGGCTACACCTTC
CASSFRGLGYGYTF
>TRBJ2-5|TRBV12-3/TRBV12-4|TRBD1|medium-sized
TGTGCCAGCAGCAGGGGGCTGGGAGAGACCCAGTACTTC
CASSRGLGETQYF
>TRBJ2-1|TRBV6-5|NA|few
TGTGCCAGCAGTTACTCAACGACTCCTTTACCGGGCGAGCAGTTCTTC
CASSYSTTPLPGEQFF
>TRBJ2-1|TRBV6-2/TRBV6-3|NA|many
TGTGCCAGCCGCCCCCGGGGGCAGGGGATAAATGAGCAGTTCTTC
CASRPRGQGINEQFF
>TRBJ2-1|TRBV9|NA|many
TGTGCCAGCAGCGTAGAGAGGAGATTCTCCTACAATGAGCAGTTCTTC
CASSVERRFSYNEQFF
>TRBJ1-3|TRBV12-3/TRBV12-4|TRBD1|few
TGTGCCAGCAGCTCCGACAGGGGGCCTTCCTCTGGAAACACCATATATTTT
CASSSDRGPSSGNTIYF
>TRBJ2-7|TRBV20-1|NA|many
TGCAGTGCTAGGAGAAGGCAGGGTGATGGGTATCGGGAGCAGTACTTC
CSARRRQGDGYREQYF